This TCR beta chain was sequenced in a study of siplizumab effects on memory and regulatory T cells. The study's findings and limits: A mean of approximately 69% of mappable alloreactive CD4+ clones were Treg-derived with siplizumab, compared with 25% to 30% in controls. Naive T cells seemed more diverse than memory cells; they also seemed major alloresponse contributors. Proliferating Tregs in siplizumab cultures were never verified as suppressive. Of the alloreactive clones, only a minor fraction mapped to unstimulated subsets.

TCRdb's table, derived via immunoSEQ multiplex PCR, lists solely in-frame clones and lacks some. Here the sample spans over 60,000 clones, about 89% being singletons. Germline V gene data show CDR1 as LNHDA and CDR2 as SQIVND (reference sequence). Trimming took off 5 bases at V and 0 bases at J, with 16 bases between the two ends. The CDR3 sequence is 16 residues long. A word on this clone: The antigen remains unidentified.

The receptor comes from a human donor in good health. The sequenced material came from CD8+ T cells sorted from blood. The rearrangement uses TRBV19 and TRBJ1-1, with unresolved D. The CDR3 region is CASSPKGRFVNTEAFF. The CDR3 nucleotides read TGTGCCAGTAGTCCGAAGGGTAGGTTCGTGAACACTGAAGCTTTCTTT.